Here is one T cell receptor (beta chain) with its context. Its antigen is as yet unknown. This sample is drawn from a study of resident and recirculating memory T cells in vitiligo. In the study overall: No cells were sorted; samples were homogenized just before genomic DNA extraction. Study-wide points: Different lesions suggested infiltration by different T cell clones. Clonality differed among vitiligo lesions, with no unique dominant clone.

Produced via immunoSEQ multiplex PCR; TCRdb's table is partial and in-frame only. This repertoire shows roughly 76,000 clones, approximately 93% found once; its top ten account for 4.9%. Germline V gives CDR1 MNHEY, CDR2 SVGAGI. After removal of 4 bases from V and 5 bases from J, the junction contained 7 bases not matched to a gene. The CDR3 is made up of 15 amino acids. Stable patients also lacked confetti depigmentation, a sign of active vitiligo. Specimen: blood. J is TRBJ1-4 and V is TRBV6-5; 7 bases map to TRBD1. This TCR came from a male donor with vitiligo. CDR3 amino acids: CASSSRDRVNEKLFF. CDR3 DNA sequence: TGTGCCAGCAGTTCCCGCGACAGGGTGAATGAAAAACTGTTTTTT.